This note documents a single TCR beta chain sequence. No antigen is known for it. The CDR3 has 13 amino acids. Per germline, CDR1 PRHDT and CDR2 FYEKMQ (reference sequence). Trimming removed 0 bases from V and 3 bases from J, with 6 bases in between. This sample is part of a study of T cell responses to AZD1222 COVID-19 vaccine. General study results and limits: Donor demographics were predominantly white British with a female majority; clonal diversity may be underestimated. Baseline seropositives among AZD1222 recipients totaled only 5 to 7.

The data were produced by immunoSEQ multiplex PCR, yet TCRdb's version contains in-frame clones alone and is incomplete. In the table there are about 120,000 clones, approximately 94% of which are singletons. Timing groups of about 4 and about 12 weeks for second doses were pooled. The chain has TRBV13 and TRBJ2-7; no definite D call. This sequence was found in an adult who received the AZD1222 COVID-19 vaccine. Sequenced material: peripheral blood, taken 28 days after the second AZD1222 dose. The CDR3 region is CASSLGRLYEQYF. For the CDR3, the DNA is TGTGCCAGCAGCTTAGGACGCCTCTACGAGCAGTACTTC.